What follows describes a single T cell receptor (beta chain). Recruited during active infection, patients (from Seattle) were subsequently followed longitudinally. The data belong to a study of blood T cell repertoires in COVID-19. Study background: Sites across the United States, Italy and Spain contributed samples from acute and convalescent COVID-19.

CDR3 length equals 15 residues. V shed 0 bases and J shed 3 bases, with 13 bases lying between them. Germline loops: CDR1 SGHRS, CDR2 YFSETQ. In the authors' workflow: Estimated nucleated cell counts came from reference gene primer amplification. Assay used: immunoSEQ multiplex PCR; TCRdb lists only in-frame clones, some missing. Clonal size and the V and J genes are those of that table, whereas D and trimming came from the DNA. The sample consists of 200,000 or so clones, just under 85% of them appearing once. The clonotype was recovered from a man between 60 and 75 years old with COVID-19, enrolled during active disease. This sequence joins TRBV5-1 and TRBJ2-7; possibly TRBD2 for D (5 bases). Sample: peripheral blood. The CDR3 loop reads CASSLEPSSRYEQYF. In DNA form, the CDR3 reads TGCGCCAGCAGCTTGGAGCCTAGCAGCCGCTACGAGCAGTACTTC.